Listed below are T cell receptor beta chains from one sample, sequenced in a study of blood T cell repertoires in COVID-19. Using immunoSEQ multiplex PCR, the repertoire was profiled, and TCRdb retains in-frame clones only, with some absent. The sample consists of 210,000 or so clones, 70% to 90% of them appearing once. Source material: peripheral blood. All receptors come from a woman aged 80 or over with acute or convalescent COVID-19. Both conserved end residues are part of each CDR3. A D gene is named only where the DNA matches it firmly. A clone size is listed for some rows: how often the clone was seen (once, few, many), or a class if it is expanded.

clone size: once; V gene: TRBV2; J gene: TRBJ2-7; D gene: -; CDR3 protein: CASSEVASERRYEQYF; CDR3 DNA: TGTGCCAGCAGTGAAGTGGCCAGCGAAAGAAGGTACGAGCAGTACTTC
clone size: -; V gene: TRBV19; J gene: TRBJ1-5; D gene: -; CDR3 protein: CASRSPTGGNQPQHF; CDR3 DNA: TGTGCCAGTAGGTCCCCGACCGGGGGCAATCAGCCCCAGCATTTT
clone size: once; V gene: TRBV21-1; J gene: TRBJ2-5; D gene: -; CDR3 protein: CASSKGGTGHSGQYF; CDR3 DNA: TGTGCCAGCAGCAAAGGAGGGACAGGGCACTCGGGCCAGTACTTC
clone size: -; V gene: TRBV24-1; J gene: TRBJ1-2; D gene: -; CDR3 protein: CATSDLQRGSGYTF; CDR3 DNA: TGTGCCACCAGTGATTTGCAAAGGGGTTCTGGCTACACCTTC
clone size: once; V gene: TRBV18; J gene: TRBJ1-5; D gene: TRBD1; CDR3 protein: CASSYDRGSNQPQHF; CDR3 DNA: TGTGCCAGCTCTTACGACAGGGGTAGCAATCAGCCCCAGCATTTT
clone size: -; V gene: TRBV2; J gene: TRBJ1-2; D gene: -; CDR3 protein: CASSGANYGYTF; CDR3 DNA: TGTGCCAGCAGCGGGGCTAACTATGGCTACACCTTC
clone size: -; V gene: TRBV2; J gene: TRBJ1-1; D gene: -; CDR3 protein: CASLLERNTEAFF; CDR3 DNA: TGTGCCAGCCTATTAGAGAGGAACACTGAAGCTTTCTTT
clone size: once; V gene: TRBV7-2; J gene: TRBJ2-3; D gene: -; CDR3 protein: CASSVIESTDTQYF; CDR3 DNA: TGTGCCAGCAGCGTAATAGAGAGCACAGATACGCAGTATTTT
clone size: -; V gene: TRBV28; J gene: TRBJ2-3; D gene: -; CDR3 protein: CASRQNTDTQYF; CDR3 DNA: TGTGCCAGCAGACAGAACACAGATACGCAGTATTTT
clone size: -; V gene: TRBV6-5; J gene: TRBJ2-3; D gene: -; CDR3 protein: CASRRLEGRDTQYF; CDR3 DNA: TGTGCCAGCAGGAGACTAGAGGGTAGAGATACGCAGTATTTT
clone size: -; V gene: TRBV7-2; J gene: TRBJ2-7; D gene: -; CDR3 protein: CASSLVVLSSGYEQYF; CDR3 DNA: TGTGCCAGCAGCTTAGTGGTTTTGTCCTCGGGCTACGAGCAGTACTTC
clone size: once; V gene: TRBV19; J gene: TRBJ2-7; D gene: TRBD1; CDR3 protein: CASSKQGAKYEQYF; CDR3 DNA: TGTGCCAGTAGTAAGCAGGGGGCCAAATACGAGCAGTACTTC
clone size: -; V gene: TRBV7-2; J gene: TRBJ2-1; D gene: TRBD2; CDR3 protein: CASSLASGGYNEQFF; CDR3 DNA: TGTGCCAGCAGCTTAGCTAGCGGGGGATACAATGAGCAGTTCTTC
clone size: -; V gene: TRBV30; J gene: TRBJ1-1; D gene: TRBD1; CDR3 protein: CAWTRTGGRNTEAFF; CDR3 DNA: TGTGCCTGGACCCGAACAGGGGGCCGGAACACTGAAGCTTTCTTT
clone size: -; V gene: TRBV6-5; J gene: TRBJ2-7; D gene: TRBD1; CDR3 protein: CASSPQQGAGYEQYF; CDR3 DNA: TGTGCCAGCAGTCCGCAACAGGGGGCGGGCTACGAGCAGTACTTC
clone size: -; V gene: TRBV10-1; J gene: TRBJ2-3; D gene: -; CDR3 protein: CASSEIQGSEDTQYF; CDR3 DNA: TGCGCCAGCAGTGAAATTCAAGGTAGCGAAGATACGCAGTATTTT
clone size: -; V gene: TRBV10-3; J gene: TRBJ2-3; D gene: TRBD1; CDR3 protein: CAITTGQGASTDTQYF; CDR3 DNA: TGTGCCATAACAACGGGACAGGGGGCTAGCACAGATACGCAGTATTTT
clone size: once; V gene: TRBV2; J gene: TRBJ2-2; D gene: TRBD1; CDR3 protein: CASRDRGDTGELFF; CDR3 DNA: TGTGCCAGCAGGGACAGGGGCGACACCGGGGAGCTGTTTTTT
clone size: few; V gene: TRBV28; J gene: TRBJ2-7; D gene: -; CDR3 protein: CASTVTGSYEQYF; CDR3 DNA: TGTGCCAGCACGGTCACGGGATCCTACGAGCAGTACTTC
clone size: -; V gene: TRBV9; J gene: TRBJ1-1; D gene: -; CDR3 protein: CASSAHLGGTEAFF; CDR3 DNA: TGTGCCAGCAGCGCCCATTTAGGGGGCACTGAAGCTTTCTTT
clone size: -; V gene: TRBV7-2; J gene: TRBJ2-7; D gene: TRBD2; CDR3 protein: CASSLSRGDEQYF; CDR3 DNA: TGTGCCAGCAGCTTATCCCGGGGGGACGAGCAGTACTTC
clone size: -; V gene: TRBV7-9; J gene: TRBJ1-5; D gene: -; CDR3 protein: CASSLNPSNQPQHF; CDR3 DNA: TGTGCCAGCAGCCTAAACCCTAGCAATCAGCCCCAGCATTTT
clone size: once; V gene: TRBV10-1; J gene: TRBJ2-7; D gene: -; CDR3 protein: CASSATGKPLEQYF; CDR3 DNA: TGCGCCAGCAGTGCCACAGGGAAACCTCTAGAGCAGTACTTC